This T cell receptor (beta chain) appears in the sequencing data of a study of early stage breast cancer tumors. Study in general: Invasive lobular carcinomas made up about 30% of the 12 ER+/PR+/HER2- tumors. Roughly 10-fold was the mean read coverage per sample. General study results and limits: Tumor and normal breast were distinguished via blood comparison in 14 of 16 patients.

Measured with immunoSEQ multiplex PCR; TCRdb has only the in-frame clones, and not every one. The sample consists of 5,000 to 6,500 clones, approximately 70% of them appearing once. The V gene's germline CDR1 is SGHTA and CDR2 FQGNSA. V was pared by 2 bases and J by 2 bases, with 16 bases between. CDR3 size: 16 residues. Comments on this clone: Its specificity is unknown.

The adjacent normal breast tissue was taken about 1.7-4.5 cm from the tumor. The chain links TRBV7-2 to TRBJ2-7, with D perhaps TRBD2 (7 bases). This receptor was taken from a person in their sixties with breast cancer. The sequenced material came from normal breast tissue next to the tumor. CDR3 sequence: CASSLRGGGPTYEQYF. In DNA, the CDR3 is TGTGCCAGCAGCTTAAGGGGCGGGGGCCCTACCTACGAGCAGTACTTC.